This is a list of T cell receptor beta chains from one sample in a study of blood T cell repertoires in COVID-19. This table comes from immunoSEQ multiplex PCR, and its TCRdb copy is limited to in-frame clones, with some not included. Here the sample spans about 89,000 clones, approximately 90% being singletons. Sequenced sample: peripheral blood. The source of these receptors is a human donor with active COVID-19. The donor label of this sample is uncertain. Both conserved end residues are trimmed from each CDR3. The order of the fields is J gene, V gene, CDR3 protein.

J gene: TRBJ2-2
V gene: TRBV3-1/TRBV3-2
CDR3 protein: ASSRGLLNTGELF

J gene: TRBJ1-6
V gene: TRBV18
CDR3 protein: ASSPQGQTNSPLH

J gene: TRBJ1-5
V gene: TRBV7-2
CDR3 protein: ASSLSGNQPQH

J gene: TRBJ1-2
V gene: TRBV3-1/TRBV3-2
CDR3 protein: ASSQVRTSAGGYT

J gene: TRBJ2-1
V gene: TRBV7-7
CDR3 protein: ASSPNRDSFNEQF

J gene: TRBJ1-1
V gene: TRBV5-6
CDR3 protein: ASTLDRNTEAF

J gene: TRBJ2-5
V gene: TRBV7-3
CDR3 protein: ASSLKSGAEETQY

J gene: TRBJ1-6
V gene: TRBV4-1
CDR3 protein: ASSLTGNRSPLH

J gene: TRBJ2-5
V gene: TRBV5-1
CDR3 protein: ASSWTGVGGETQY

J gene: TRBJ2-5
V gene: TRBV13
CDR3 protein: ASSVKEGAQRETQY

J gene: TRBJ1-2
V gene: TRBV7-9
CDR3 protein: ASSLKEYGYT

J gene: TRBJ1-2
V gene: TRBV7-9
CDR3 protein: TSSSVTRNYGYT

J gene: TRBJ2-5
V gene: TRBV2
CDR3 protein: ASSDLISGGAGETQY

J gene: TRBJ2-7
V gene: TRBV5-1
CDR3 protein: ASSLRQGVPYEQY

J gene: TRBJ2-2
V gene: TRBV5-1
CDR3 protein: ASASGGAQTGELF

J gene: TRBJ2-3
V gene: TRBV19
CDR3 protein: ASRGGISTDTQY

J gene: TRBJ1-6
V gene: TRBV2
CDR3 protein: ASRDSPDSPLH

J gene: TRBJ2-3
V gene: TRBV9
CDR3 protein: ASSVGLAGIDTQY

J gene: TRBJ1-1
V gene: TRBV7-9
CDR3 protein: ASSFTGGYEAF

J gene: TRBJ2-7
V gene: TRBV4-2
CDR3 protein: ASSQEAAGTYEQY

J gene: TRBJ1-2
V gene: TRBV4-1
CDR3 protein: ASSQDPGGQYGYT

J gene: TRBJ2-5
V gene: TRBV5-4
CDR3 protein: ASSLVRMTGEETQY

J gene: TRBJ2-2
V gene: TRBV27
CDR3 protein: ASRLAGGNTGELF

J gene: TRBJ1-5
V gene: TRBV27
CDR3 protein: ASSTGQSNQPQH

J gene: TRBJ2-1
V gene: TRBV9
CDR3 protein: ASSPPGLAGGNNEQF

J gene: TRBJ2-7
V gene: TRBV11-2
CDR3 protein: ASKGMAGGSYEQY

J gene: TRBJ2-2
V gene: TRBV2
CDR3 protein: ASSVGGQNGELF

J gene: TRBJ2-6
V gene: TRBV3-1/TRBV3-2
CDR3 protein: ASSQATGTGVLTGANVLT

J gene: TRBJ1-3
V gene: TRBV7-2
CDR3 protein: ASSLGAGAGNTIY

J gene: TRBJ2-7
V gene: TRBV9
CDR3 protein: ASSPPDMGTASYEQY

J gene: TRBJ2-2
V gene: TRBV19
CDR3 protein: ASSPGRDRGGGELF

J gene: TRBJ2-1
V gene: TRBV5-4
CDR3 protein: ASSPPGGGALEQF

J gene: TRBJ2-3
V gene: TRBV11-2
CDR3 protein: ASSGTLGPDTQY

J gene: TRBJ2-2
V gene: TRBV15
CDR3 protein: ATSTGLNTGELF

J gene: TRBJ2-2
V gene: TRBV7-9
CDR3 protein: ASSPRDREGTGELF

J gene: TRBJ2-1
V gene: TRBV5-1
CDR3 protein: ASSLLSGQSYNEQF

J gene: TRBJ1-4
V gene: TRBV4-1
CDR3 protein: ASSQVDREGEKLF

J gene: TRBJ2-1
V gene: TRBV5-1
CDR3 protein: ASSSSGTDYNEQF

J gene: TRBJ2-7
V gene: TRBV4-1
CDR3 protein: ASSRQESYEQY

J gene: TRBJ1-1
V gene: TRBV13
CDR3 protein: ASSLTGEGTEAF

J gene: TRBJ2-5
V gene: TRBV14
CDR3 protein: ASSARVRETQY

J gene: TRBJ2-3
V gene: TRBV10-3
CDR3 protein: AIAEGLAGGGDTQY

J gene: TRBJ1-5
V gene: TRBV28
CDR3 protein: ASGTGGQPQH

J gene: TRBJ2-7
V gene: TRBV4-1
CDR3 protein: ASSRGTGDAYEQY

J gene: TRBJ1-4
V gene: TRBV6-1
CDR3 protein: ASSEARTRENEKLF

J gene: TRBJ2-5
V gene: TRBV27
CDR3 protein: ASSSWRVHETQY